A single sample gave rise to the 13 T cell receptor beta chains below, sequenced in a study of beta chain features in type 1 diabetes. Since all of the isolated RNA was reverse transcribed, expressed TCRB transcripts were what got sequenced. The table came from immunoSEQ multiplex PCR; TCRdb's copy has only in-frame clones and leaves some out. The sample records about 900,000 clones, 17% being singletons. Sequences were obtained from naive CD4+ T cells from blood. These receptors came from a woman between 18 and 30 years old in good health.

This clone has just a few counts. The V and J genes are TRBV6-5 and TRBJ2-6; TRBD1 is a possible D gene (6 bases). Trimming stripped 4 bases from V and 3 bases from J, with 13 bases between. The CDR3 is made up of 16 amino acids. The V gene's germline CDR1 is MNHEY and CDR2 SVGAGI. CDR3 sequence (DNA): TGTGCCAGCAGTTTGTACAGGGTACTTGGGGCCAACGTCCTGACTTTC. Its protein product is CASSLYRVLGANVLTF.

This clone has just a few counts. The CDR3 protein is CASSVEWDRALNEQFF. The CDR3 DNA sequence: TGTGCCAGCAGCGTAGAATGGGACAGGGCATTAAATGAGCAGTTCTTC. The gene calls are TRBV9 and TRBJ2-1; 9 bases line up with TRBD1. Germline CDR1 and CDR2: SGDLS and YYNGEE. The CDR3 runs to 16 residues. V shed 0 bases, J shed 7 bases, and the junction held 8 bases outside the gene matches.

The gene calls are TRBV5-4 and TRBJ2-5; the D gene is possibly TRBD2 (7 bases). This CDR3 has 15 amino acids. From germline, CDR1 is SGHNT and CDR2 YYREEE (reference sequence). With 0 bases removed from V and 5 bases from J, the gap between germline ends came to 14 bases. CDR3 DNA: TGTGCCAGCAGCTTGGAGACGGGGAGGGGGGAGACCCAGTACTTC. This sequence encodes CASSLETGRGETQYF.

This clone was detected a few times. This rearrangement joins TRBV7-9 to TRBJ2-1; D might be TRBD1 (6 bases). The V gene lost 7 bases and the J gene lost 4 bases, with 14 bases spanning the gap. CDR1 and CDR2 from the germline V gene are SEHNR and FQNEAQ (reference sequence). The CDR3 loop spans 14 amino acids. CDR3 region: CASTLGQSYNEQFF. The DNA of the CDR3 is TGTGCCAGCACTTTAGGACAGAGTTACAATGAGCAGTTCTTC.

The J gene is TRBJ1-6, the V gene TRBV27; 11 nucleotides match TRBD1. The CDR3 is 17 amino acids. CDR1 is MNHEY and CDR2 is SMNVEV in the germline V gene (reference sequence). Trimming removed 3 bases from V and 0 bases from J; junction bases left unmatched: 1. The CDR3 DNA sequence: TGTGCCAGCAGTTTCGGGACAGGGGGCTCCTATAATTCACCCCTCCACTTT. Protein product: CASSFGTGGSYNSPLHF.

This clone was counted a few times. The rearrangement links TRBV7-2 to TRBJ2-7, with 7 nucleotides matching TRBD2. The germline CDR1 and CDR2 sequences are SGHTA and FQGNSA. The V and J ends lost 1 base and 0 bases, in that order; junction bases with no gene match: 3. CDR3 length: 15 amino acids. As DNA, the CDR3 is TGTGCCAGCAGCTTAGGGCCTAGCGGCTCCTACGAGCAGTACTTC. The encoded protein is CASSLGPSGSYEQYF.

This clone was seen more than once but under ten times. The chain combines TRBV2 with TRBJ2-2; TRBD2 matches 9 bases. The junction had 2 bases not matched to a gene; V was cut back by 3 bases and J by 3 bases. From germline, CDR1 is SNHLY and CDR2 FYNNEI. There are 15 residues in the CDR3. CDR3 sequence (DNA): TGTGCCAGCAGTGAGCTAGCGGGATACACCGGGGAGCTGTTTTTT. This translates into CASSELAGYTGELFF.

This clone has a handful of counts. An end of the junction does not agree with germline; a read error may underlie this. V gene TRBV28 combines with J gene TRBJ1-1, with D perhaps TRBD1 (5 bases). The CDR3 is 11 residues long. From germline, CDR1 is MDHEN and CDR2 SYDVKM. The CDR3 sequence is CASSLYWGLVF. The CDR3 DNA is TGTGCCAGCAGTTTATATTGGGGGTTGGTCTTT.

This rearrangement joins TRBV7-2 to TRBJ2-5; D could derive from TRBD1 or TRBD2 (5 bases each). Germline CDR1 reads SGHTA; CDR2 reads FQGNSA. V was trimmed by 3 bases and J by 5 bases, leaving 19 bases between them. The length of the CDR3 is 16 residues. The chain's CDR3 is CASSLGPPGSQETQYF. For the CDR3, the DNA is TGTGCCAGCAGCTTGGGACCTCCAGGGAGTCAGGAGACCCAGTACTTC.

This clone was detected only a few times. The chain has TRBV13 and TRBJ2-3, with D perhaps TRBD2 (5 bases). The CDR3 contains 13 residues. V was shortened by 8 bases and J by 1 base, with 10 bases between the two germline ends. The germline CDR1 and CDR2 sequences are PRHDT and FYEKMQ (reference sequence). CDR3 in amino acids: CASRGFGTDTQYF. CDR3 in DNA: TGTGCCAGCCGAGGGTTTGGCACAGATACGCAGTATTTT. Full variable domain (missing parts from reference TRBV13 and TRBJ2-3): AAGVIQSPRHLIKEKRETATLKCYPIPRHDTVYWYQQGPGQDPQFLISFYEKMQSDKGSIPDRFSAQQFSDYHSELNMSSLELGDSALYFCASRGFGTDTQYFGPGTRLTVL.

This clone has only a few counts. The V call is TRBV9, the J call TRBJ2-1; D call uncertain. V lost 2 bases and J 8 bases, leaving 11 bases between the germline ends. The germline V gene encodes CDR1 SGDLS and CDR2 YYNGEE. This CDR3 has 13 amino acids. The CDR3 DNA sequence: TGTGCCAGCAGCGTCGAGAGCCGGGATGAGCAGTTCTTC. Its translation is CASSVESRDEQFF.

V and J are TRBV19 and TRBJ2-4, with 8 bases that match TRBD1. There are 17 residues in the CDR3. Per germline, CDR1 LNHDA and CDR2 SQIVND (reference sequence). J lost 3 bases, V lost 2 bases, and 9 bases had no gene match. CDR3 amino acids: CASSINTGTGHKNIQYF. The CDR3 DNA sequence: TGTGCCAGTAGTATAAACACCGGGACAGGCCACAAAAACATTCAGTACTTC.

The CDR3 loop reads CASSVVGRGISNYGYTF. The CDR3 nucleotides are TGTGCCAGCAGCGTAGTGGGTAGAGGGATTTCTAACTATGGCTACACCTTC. The V gene is TRBV9, the J gene TRBJ1-2, with D unresolved. V shed 0 bases and J shed 0 bases, with 15 bases lying between them. The CDR3 contains 17 residues. The germline gives CDR1 SGDLS, CDR2 YYNGEE.